These T cell receptor beta chains were read from a single sample in a study of cytomegalovirus exposure and HLA in healthy donors. Using immunoSEQ multiplex PCR, the repertoire was profiled, and TCRdb retains in-frame clones only, with some absent. The repertoire consists of some 130,000 clones, with approximately 83% occurring once and the leading ten covering approximately 3.4%. The sequencing input was PBMCs. All receptors come from a man aged 35 to 55 in good health and CMV-seronegative. The CDR3 runs from the conserved cysteine through the conserved F or W. D genes are given only for firm matches. Size is stated for part of the rows, as once, few or many counts, or as a class when the clone is expanded.

J gene,D gene,clone size,V gene,CDR3 DNA,CDR3 protein
TRBJ1-1,.,once,TRBV30,TGTGCCTGGAGTGAGCTGAGGAAGAACACTGAAGCTTTCTTT,CAWSELRKNTEAFF
TRBJ1-1,TRBD1,once,TRBV7-9,TGTGCCAGCAGCTTAGGACAGGGCCTGAACACTGAAGCTTTCTTT,CASSLGQGLNTEAFF
TRBJ1-5,.,.,TRBV30,TGTGCCTGGAGTGGGGGCTTGGATCAGCCCCAGCATTTT,CAWSGGLDQPQHF
TRBJ1-1,TRBD1,few,TRBV5-4,TGTGCCAGCAGCTCTCCGGGACAGATGAACACTGAAGCTTTCTTT,CASSSPGQMNTEAFF
TRBJ2-2,TRBD2,once,TRBV7-2,TGTGCCAGCAGCAAAGCCGGGGGGACCGGGGAGCTGTTTTTT,CASSKAGGTGELFF
TRBJ2-5,TRBD2,.,TRBV29-1,TGCAGCGTTGGGACTAGGGGACCACAAGAGACCCAGTACTTC,CSVGTRGPQETQYF
TRBJ2-5,TRBD2,.,TRBV7-2,TGTGCCAGCAGCTTAGTAGCGGGAGGGGGGGGACAAGAGACCCAGTACTTC,CASSLVAGGGGQETQYF
TRBJ1-1,TRBD1,.,TRBV28,TGTGCCAGCAGTTTACCAGGGGGCGGGACTGAAGCTTTCTTT,CASSLPGGGTEAFF
TRBJ1-5,TRBD1,.,TRBV19,TGTGCCAGTAGTATCGAAGGGGGCGGGCAGCCCCAGCATTTT,CASSIEGGGQPQHF
TRBJ2-7,.,.,TRBV7-3,TGTGCCAGCAGCACGGGATCAAGGGGGATCGGCGAGCAGTACTTC,CASSTGSRGIGEQYF
TRBJ1-2,.,few,TRBV6-1,TGTGCCAGCAGTGATGGCGGACAGAGCTATGGCTACACCTTC,CASSDGGQSYGYTF
TRBJ1-4,TRBD1,.,TRBV2,TGTGCCAGCAACCGGGACAGTCGGAAGGAGAATGAAAAACTGTTTTTT,CASNRDSRKENEKLFF
TRBJ2-3,TRBD1,.,TRBV9,TGTGCCAGCAGCGTAAATCTGAAGGGGGCAGGGACAGATACGCAGTATTTT,CASSVNLKGAGTDTQYF
TRBJ2-1,TRBD2,once,TRBV5-1,TGCGCCAGCAGCCCCGGGACTAGCACGATGGATGAGCAGTTCTTC,CASSPGTSTMDEQFF
TRBJ2-3,TRBD2,.,TRBV30,TGTGCCTGGGGGGAAGCGGGATACGGGACAGATACGCAGTATTTT,CAWGEAGYGTDTQYF
TRBJ2-5,TRBD2,.,TRBV7-2,TGTGCCAGCAGCTTATGGCTAGCGGGGGGAGGTGAAGAGACCCAGTACTTC,CASSLWLAGGGEETQYF
TRBJ2-1,TRBD2,.,TRBV4-1,TGCGCCAGCAGCCAAACAGTTGCCGGGACTAACTACAATGAGCAGTTCTTC,CASSQTVAGTNYNEQFF
TRBJ2-3,TRBD1,.,TRBV6-5,TGTGCCAGCAGCCCGACAGGGACTACGCAGTATTTT,CASSPTGTTQYF
TRBJ2-7,.,.,TRBV28,TGTGCCAGCAGTTTACTAGGCCACGAGCAGTACTTC,CASSLLGHEQYF
TRBJ1-2,.,.,TRBV28,TGTGCCAGCAGCTTAGACGGACTATCTAACTATGGCTACACCTTC,CASSLDGLSNYGYTF
TRBJ1-3,TRBD1,few,TRBV6-5,TGTGCCTCCCACAGGGGACTCTCTGGAAACACCATATATTTT,CASHRGLSGNTIYF
TRBJ2-5,.,.,TRBV18,TGTGCCAGCTCCCCTGCATACTCAGGGGAGACCCAGTACTTC,CASSPAYSGETQYF
TRBJ1-2,.,.,TRBV14,TGTGCCAGCAGCCAAGTTTCGGGTGGCTACACCTTC,CASSQVSGGYTF
TRBJ2-7,.,.,TRBV5-6,TGTGCCAGCAGCTTGGCAGGGACCTACGAGCAGTACTTC,CASSLAGTYEQYF
TRBJ2-7,.,.,TRBV18,TGTGCCAGCTCACGGGGCCCAGCCTACGAGCAGTACTTC,CASSRGPAYEQYF
TRBJ2-7,.,.,TRBV5-6,TGTGCCAGCAGCCCCGCAGACAGGCCCCGCGAGCAGTACTTC,CASSPADRPREQYF
TRBJ2-6,.,few,TRBV4-3,TGCGCCAGCAGCCAAGTCAATAGCGGAAACACTGGGGCCAACGTCCTGACTTTC,CASSQVNSGNTGANVLTF
TRBJ1-1,TRBD1,.,TRBV7-9,TGTGCCAGCAGCTCTACCGGGACAGGTGGCACTGAAGCTTTCTTT,CASSSTGTGGTEAFF
TRBJ2-2,.,.,TRBV7-9,TGTGCCACCCCTCTTACCCGGGGATTGGACACCGGGGAGCTGTTTTTT,CATPLTRGLDTGELFF
TRBJ1-4,.,few,TRBV5-4,TGTGCCAGCAGCTTGAGGTTGGGGGGGCGAGGTAATGAAAAACTGTTTTTT,CASSLRLGGRGNEKLFF
TRBJ1-5,.,.,TRBV15,TGTGCCACCAGTCCCCAGGGTTTCGGGAATCAGCCCCAGCATTTT,CATSPQGFGNQPQHF
TRBJ1-5,TRBD1,.,TRBV6-5,TGTGCCAGCAGTCGAAGACAGGGGATGGATCAGCCCCAGCATTTT,CASSRRQGMDQPQHF
TRBJ2-7,.,once,TRBV5-1,TGCGCCAGCAGGGACAGCTCAGCTTACGAGCAGTACTTC,CASRDSSAYEQYF
TRBJ1-1,.,few,TRBV5-6,TGTGCCAGCAGCTTGAAGAGCGGCGGGGGTCGGAAAACTTTCTTT,CASSLKSGGGRKTFF
TRBJ2-7,.,.,TRBV5-1,TGCGCCAGCAGCTTGGCGGGATCCTACGAGCAGTACTTC,CASSLAGSYEQYF
TRBJ1-4,.,.,TRBV2,TGTGCCAGCAGCCAAAATGAAAAACTGTTTTTT,CASSQNEKLFF
TRBJ1-2,.,.,TRBV20-1,TGCAGTGCTAGAGGGGATGACAGCCCCACCTTC,CSARGDDSPTF
TRBJ1-4,.,.,TRBV29-1,TGCAGCGTCGGCCCGCGGGGGGCAACTAATGAAAAACTGTTTTTT,CSVGPRGATNEKLFF
TRBJ2-3,.,.,TRBV30,TGTGCCTGGAAAAATACTAGCCCAAACACAGATACGCAGTATTTT,CAWKNTSPNTDTQYF
TRBJ2-5,.,.,TRBV6-5,TGTGCCAGCAGCACCGTCGGGTTTCAAGAGACCCAGTACTTC,CASSTVGFQETQYF
TRBJ2-5,TRBD1,.,TRBV5-1,TGCGCCAGCAGTCTCACCGGGACAGCACAAGAGACCCAGTACTTC,CASSLTGTAQETQYF
TRBJ1-2,TRBD1,.,TRBV7-2,TGTGCCAGCAGCTTAGCTTGGACAGGGGATAACTATGGCTACACCTTC,CASSLAWTGDNYGYTF
TRBJ2-3,.,.,TRBV5-1,TGCGCCAGCAGCTTGGGCGTCCGGAGCACAGATACGCAGTATTTT,CASSLGVRSTDTQYF
TRBJ1-1,.,.,TRBV7-2,TGTGCCAGCAGCCCCACCACAGGGTACACTGAAGCTTTCTTT,CASSPTTGYTEAFF
TRBJ2-3,TRBD1,.,TRBV19,TGTGCCAGTAGCCCGGACAGGGGGGCCCGCACAGATACGCAGTATTTT,CASSPDRGARTDTQYF
TRBJ2-7,.,.,TRBV19,TGTGCCAGTAGTACAACCCGGGACAACTCCTACGAGCAGTACTTC,CASSTTRDNSYEQYF
TRBJ1-2,.,few,TRBV30,TGTGCCTGGAGTAACCGGGCAGGGGCAGGTGGCTACACCTTC,CAWSNRAGAGGYTF
TRBJ2-3,TRBD2,.,TRBV9,TGTGCCAGCAGCGAGTTTCTAGCGGCAGCAGATACGCAGTATTTT,CASSEFLAAADTQYF
TRBJ2-5,TRBD2,.,TRBV7-2,TGTGCCAGCAGCTTAGGGGGACTAGCGGGAGGGCCGGAAGAGACCCAGTACTTC,CASSLGGLAGGPEETQYF
TRBJ2-5,.,.,TRBV4-3,TGCGCCAGCAGCCAAACTCTGCCCGGGGAGACCCAGTACTTC,CASSQTLPGETQYF
TRBJ1-6,.,few,TRBV7-9,TGTGCCAGCAGCTTTCAGGCCTATAATTCACCCCTCCACTTT,CASSFQAYNSPLHF